This entry is about one T cell receptor beta chain. One entry per CDR3 protein, called by TCRdb with MiXCR from the reads. The sample includes approximately 500,000 distinct CDR3 sequences, about 17% of them seen just once. The data stem from a study of T cell repertoires in cytomegalovirus infection. The sequencing input was CD8+ T cells from PBMCs. The sequence was obtained from a human donor in good health (CMV status not recorded). Some clones in this sample may be carry-over from other donors' samples.

The CDR3, as DNA: TGTGCCAGCAGCCACACTCACCGCTACGAGCAGTACTTC. Translating it yields CASSHTHRYEQYF. The J gene is TRBJ2-7, the V gene TRBV3-1; D is unclear. V lost 3 bases to trimming and J lost 3 bases, with 9 bases between them. Germline-derived CDR1 and CDR2 are LGHDT and YNNKEL (reference sequence). The CDR3 length is 13 residues.